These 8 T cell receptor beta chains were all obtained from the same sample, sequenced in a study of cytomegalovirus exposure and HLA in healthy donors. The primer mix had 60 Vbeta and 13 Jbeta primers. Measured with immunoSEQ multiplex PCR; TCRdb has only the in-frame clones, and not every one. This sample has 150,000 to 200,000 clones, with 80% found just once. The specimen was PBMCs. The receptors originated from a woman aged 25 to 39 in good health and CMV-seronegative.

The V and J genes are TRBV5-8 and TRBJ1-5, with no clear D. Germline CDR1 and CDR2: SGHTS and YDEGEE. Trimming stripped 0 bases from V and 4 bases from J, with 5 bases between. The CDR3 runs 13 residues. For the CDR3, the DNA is TGTGCCAGCAGCTTGGCCAAAAATCAGCCCCAGCATTTT. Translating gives CASSLAKNQPQHF.

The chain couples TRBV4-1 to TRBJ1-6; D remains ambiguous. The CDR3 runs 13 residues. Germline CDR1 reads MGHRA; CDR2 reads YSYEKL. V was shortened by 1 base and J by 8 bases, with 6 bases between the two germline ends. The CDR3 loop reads CASSQVPDSPLHF. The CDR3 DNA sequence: TGCGCCAGCAGCCAAGTCCCGGATTCACCCCTCCACTTT.

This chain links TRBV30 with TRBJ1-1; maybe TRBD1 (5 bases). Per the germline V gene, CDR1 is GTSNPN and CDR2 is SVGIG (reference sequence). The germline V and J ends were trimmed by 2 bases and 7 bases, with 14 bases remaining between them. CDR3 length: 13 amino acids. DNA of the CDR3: TGTGCCTGGAGTCTTACGGGGGGGGTTGAAGCTTTCTTT. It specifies CAWSLTGGVEAFF.

In DNA, the CDR3 is TGTGCCAGTAGTCCTACGGATTTACGGGCTGAAGCTTTCTTT. It specifies CASSPTDLRAEAFF. This chain connects TRBV19 to TRBJ1-1; no clear D. The CDR3 covers 14 residues. Trimming pared 5 bases from V and 6 bases from J, leaving 16 bases between. Per germline, CDR1 LNHDA and CDR2 SQIVND (reference sequence).

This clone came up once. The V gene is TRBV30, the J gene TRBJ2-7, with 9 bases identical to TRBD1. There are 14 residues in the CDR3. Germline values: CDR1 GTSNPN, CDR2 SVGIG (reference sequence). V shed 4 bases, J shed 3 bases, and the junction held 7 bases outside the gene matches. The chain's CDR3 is CAWNHRGRNYEQYF. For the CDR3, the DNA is TGTGCCTGGAACCACAGGGGGCGTAACTACGAGCAGTACTTC. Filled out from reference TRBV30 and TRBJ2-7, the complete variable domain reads SQTIHQWPATLVQPVGSPLSLECTVEGTSNPNLYWYRQAAGRGLQLLFYSVGIGQISSEVPQNLSASRPQDRQFILSSKKLLLSDSGFYLCAWNHRGRNYEQYFGPGTRLTVT.

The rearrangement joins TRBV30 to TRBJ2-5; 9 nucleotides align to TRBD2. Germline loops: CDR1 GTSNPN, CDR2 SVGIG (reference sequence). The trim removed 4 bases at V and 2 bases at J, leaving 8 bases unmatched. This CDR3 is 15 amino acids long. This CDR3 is CAWNRAGGPQETQYF. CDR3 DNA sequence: TGTGCCTGGAATCGAGCGGGGGGACCACAAGAGACCCAGTACTTC.

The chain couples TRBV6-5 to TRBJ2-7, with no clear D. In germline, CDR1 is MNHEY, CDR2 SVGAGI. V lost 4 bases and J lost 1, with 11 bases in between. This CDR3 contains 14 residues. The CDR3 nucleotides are TGTGCCAGCAGTTCAGGTTTCGGATCCTACGAGCAGTACTTC. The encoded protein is CASSSGFGSYEQYF.

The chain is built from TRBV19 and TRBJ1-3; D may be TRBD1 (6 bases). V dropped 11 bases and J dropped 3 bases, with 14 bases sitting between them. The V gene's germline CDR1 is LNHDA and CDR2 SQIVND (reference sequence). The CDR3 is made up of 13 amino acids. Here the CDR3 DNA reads TGTGCCGGGGGGGCAGCACGTGGAAACACCATATATTTT. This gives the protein CAGGAARGNTIYF.